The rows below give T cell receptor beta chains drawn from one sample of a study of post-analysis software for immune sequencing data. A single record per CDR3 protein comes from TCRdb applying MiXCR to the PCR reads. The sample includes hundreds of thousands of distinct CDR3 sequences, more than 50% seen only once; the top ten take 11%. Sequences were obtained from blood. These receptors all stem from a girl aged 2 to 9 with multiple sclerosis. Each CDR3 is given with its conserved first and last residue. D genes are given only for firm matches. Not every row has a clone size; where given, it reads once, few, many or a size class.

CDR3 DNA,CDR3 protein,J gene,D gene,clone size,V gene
TGTGCCAGCACCGAACACGCGGACAATGAGCAGTTCTTC,CASTEHADNEQFF,TRBJ2-1,.,few,TRBV13
TGCAGTGCTAGTCAGGAGGAGTTTCGATCTGAGCAGTTCTTC,CSASQEEFRSEQFF,TRBJ2-1,.,few,TRBV20-1
TGTGCCACCAGCAGAGATGAGGGGGGGGCATTGAATCAGCCCCAGCATTTT,CATSRDEGGALNQPQHF,TRBJ1-5,.,few,TRBV15
TGCAGTGCTAGCGATTTTCGAGGGTCTAGCACAGATACGCAGTATTTT,CSASDFRGSSTDTQYF,TRBJ2-3,.,.,TRBV20-1
TGCAGTGCTAGCCCGACCTTCGGGGGACGTGGCTACACCTTC,CSASPTFGGRGYTF,TRBJ1-2,.,once,TRBV20-1
TGTGCCAGTGCTACCTCTGGGGCCAACGTCCTGACTTTC,CASATSGANVLTF,TRBJ2-6,.,.,TRBV12-3/TRBV12-4
TGCGCCAGCAGCGGAACAGGGCGAGGGGACCTCGATGAGCAGTTCTTC,CASSGTGRGDLDEQFF,TRBJ2-1,.,.,TRBV5-1
TGCGCCAGCCTCCGGGAGGAAGGGGGCTACGAGCAGTACTTC,CASLREEGGYEQYF,TRBJ2-7,.,.,TRBV5-1
TGTGCCAGCAGTGAAGACGCGGGAGGGCCGGGGAATGAGCAGTTCTTC,CASSEDAGGPGNEQFF,TRBJ2-1,TRBD2,few,TRBV2
TGTGCCAGCAGCTCTCAAAGCAATCAGCCCCAGCATTTT,CASSSQSNQPQHF,TRBJ1-5,.,.,TRBV7-2
TGTGCCAGCAGTTTACGGGCTAATTCACCCCTCCACTTT,CASSLRANSPLHF,TRBJ1-6,.,.,TRBV12-3/TRBV12-4
TGTGCCAGTGAGGGACCCCAAGAGACCCAGTACTTC,CASEGPQETQYF,TRBJ2-5,.,.,TRBV2
TGTGCCAGCACCGAAGGACTAGCGGGAGTTGGAGAGCAGTTCTTC,CASTEGLAGVGEQFF,TRBJ2-1,TRBD2,.,TRBV11-2
TGCAGCGTTGAAGAACTGGGGCTAGCGGGATCAGATACGCAGTATTTT,CSVEELGLAGSDTQYF,TRBJ2-3,TRBD2,.,TRBV29-1
TGCGCCAGCAGCTTGGTGAGAGACGGCACTAGGAGGGAGACCCAGTACTTC,CASSLVRDGTRRETQYF,TRBJ2-5,.,.,TRBV5-1
TGTGCCAGCAGTCTAAAACAGTACTATGAGCAGTTCTTC,CASSLKQYYEQFF,TRBJ2-1,.,.,TRBV27
TGCAGCGTTGAAGGTGCGCGGAATGAAGCTTTCTTT,CSVEGARNEAFF,TRBJ1-1,.,few,TRBV29-1
TGTGCCTGCAGCTCGCAGGGGTTCACAGATACGCAGTATTTT,CACSSQGFTDTQYF,TRBJ2-3,.,.,TRBV7-2
TGCAGCGTTGAAATTTTGGGGGGCTATGGCTACACCTTC,CSVEILGGYGYTF,TRBJ1-2,.,.,TRBV29-1
TGCGCCAGCAGATTCGGGACAGGGGCCTACGAGCAGTACTTC,CASRFGTGAYEQYF,TRBJ2-7,TRBD1,.,TRBV5-1
TGTGCCAGCAGTGATGGACAGGGGGACTTAGCTAACTATGGCTACACCTTC,CASSDGQGDLANYGYTF,TRBJ1-2,TRBD1,once,TRBV12-3/TRBV12-4
TGTGCCAGCAGCCAAGACGGGGGTATGCAGGGACTAGCGGACAATGAGCAGTTCTTC,CASSQDGGMQGLADNEQFF,TRBJ2-1,TRBD2,few,TRBV14